One and the same sample provided the 11 T cell receptor beta chains below, sequenced in a study of cytomegalovirus exposure and HLA in healthy donors. PCR primers comprised 60 Vbeta and 13 Jbeta primers. This table comes from immunoSEQ multiplex PCR, and its TCRdb copy is limited to in-frame clones, with some not included. The table records some 120,000 clones, roughly 80% of them present only once. The sequencing input was PBMCs. These receptors all come from a woman aged 18-29 years in good health and CMV-seronegative.

The rearrangement joins TRBV14 to TRBJ1-2; no clear D gene. Trimming shortened V by 2 bases and J by 6 bases, and 16 bases separated the two germline ends. The CDR3 sequence is 15 residues long. Germline CDR1 reads SGHDN; CDR2 reads FVKESK. CDR3 residues: CASSQTAGEGHGYTF. The CDR3 DNA is TGTGCCAGCAGCCAAACGGCCGGGGAGGGTCATGGCTACACCTTC.

The chain uses TRBV29-1 and TRBJ1-2, with D uncertain. Trimming left V 2 bases short and J 4 bases short, with 11 bases between. The germline V gene encodes CDR1 SQVTM and CDR2 ANQGSEA. The CDR3 extends over 13 amino acids. The CDR3 DNA follows: TGCAGCGTTGAAAGGCGGGCAGCCTATGGCTACACCTTC. Amino acid sequence: CSVERRAAYGYTF.

This clone was detected only once. The chain carries TRBV29-1 and TRBJ1-4; the match to TRBD1 covers 9 bases. Germline V gene data show CDR1 as SQVTM and CDR2 as ANQGSEA. V gave up 6 bases and J gave up 5 bases; unmatched junction bases: 10. The CDR3 contains 15 residues. The CDR3 spells CSVIGTGRSNEKLFF. CDR3 nucleotide sequence: TGCAGCGTAATTGGGACAGGGCGCTCGAATGAAAAACTGTTTTTT.

The genes are TRBV9 and TRBJ2-1; D is possibly TRBD2 (7 bases). Between the trimmed V and J ends, which lost 0 bases and 10 bases, there was a span of 17 bases. There are 15 residues in the CDR3. Looked up from germline, CDR1 is SGDLS and CDR2 is YYNGEE. The CDR3 DNA reads TGTGCCAGCAGCGTAGGGGGGGGCCCCCTGTCGGAGCAGTTCTTC. Translation: CASSVGGGPLSEQFF.

The chain links TRBV18 to TRBJ1-3; no definite D call. CDR1 and CDR2 from the germline V gene are KGHSH and LQKENI. Deletions cut 4 bases from V and 0 bases from J, with 16 bases between. The CDR3 totals 17 residues. CDR3: CASSQWRLESSGNTIYF. The CDR3 nucleotides read TGTGCCAGCTCACAATGGAGACTCGAAAGCTCTGGAAACACCATATATTTT. The entire variable domain, with the rest obtained from reference TRBV18 and TRBJ1-3, is as follows: NAGVMQNPRHLVRRRGQEARLRCSPMKGHSHVYWYRQLPEEGLKFMVYLQKENIIDESGMPKERFSAEFPKEGPSILRIQQVVRGDSAAYFCASSQWRLESSGNTIYFGEGSWLTVV.

The chain employs TRBV4-1 and TRBJ2-1, with 10 nucleotides matching TRBD1. Germline-derived CDR1 and CDR2 are MGHRA and YSYEKL. The CDR3 covers 20 residues. The V segment lost 0 bases and the J segment 5 bases; nucleotides outside the gene matches: 16. CDR3 amino acids: CASSQDSRTGGASAHNEQFF. The CDR3 coding sequence is TGCGCCAGCAGCCAAGATTCTAGGACAGGGGGAGCCTCTGCACACAATGAGCAGTTCTTC.

The chain links TRBV7-2 to TRBJ2-7; 7 bases align to TRBD1. The germline V gene has CDR1 SGHTA and CDR2 FQGNSA. CDR3 length: 12 residues. V dropped 3 bases and J dropped 4; count of bases not matched to a gene: 0. CDR3 sequence reads: CASSLTGYEQYF. In DNA form, the CDR3 reads TGTGCCAGCAGCTTGACAGGGTACGAGCAGTACTTC.

The rearrangement joins TRBV20-1 to TRBJ1-1, with D possibly TRBD1 on 6 matching bases. CDR1 and CDR2 from the germline V gene are DFQATT and SNEGSKA (reference sequence). The CDR3 length is 11 residues. CDR3 region: CSRAGAAGAFF. CDR3 nucleotide sequence: TGCTCAAGGGCGGGGGCCGCGGGAGCTTTCTTT.

This chain uses TRBV7-9 with TRBJ1-1; 7 bases line up with TRBD1. This CDR3 spans 13 amino acids. V gave up 2 bases and J gave up 6 bases; unmatched junction bases: 3. Germline V gene sequence: CDR1 SEHNR, CDR2 FQNEAQ (reference sequence). The CDR3 protein is CASSLRQGAEAFF. The CDR3, as DNA: TGTGCCAGCAGCTTAAGACAGGGTGCTGAAGCTTTCTTT. Looking up the rest from reference TRBV7-9 and TRBJ1-1 gives the full variable domain: DTGVSQNPRHKITKRGQNVTFRCDPISEHNRLYWYRQTLGQGPEFLTYFQNEAQLEKSRLLSDRFSAERPKGSFSTLEIQRTEQGDSAMYLCASSLRQGAEAFFGQGTRLTVV.

The V and J genes are TRBV5-1 and TRBJ2-7, with 13 nucleotides matching TRBD2. CDR3 length equals 16 residues. The germline CDR1 and CDR2 sequences are SGHRS and YFSETQ. V lost 5 bases, J lost 4 bases, and 9 bases stayed unmatched. The CDR3 coding sequence is TGCGCCAGCAGTTCCCAACTAGCGGGGGGGCCTTACGAGCAGTACTTC. Amino acids: CASSSQLAGGPYEQYF.

This clone was recorded only once. The chain recombines TRBV9 with TRBJ1-2; 7 positions agree with TRBD1. V was clipped by 3 bases and J by 2 bases; unmatched bases: 7. Germline CDR1 reads SGDLS; CDR2 reads YYNGEE. The CDR3 spans 15 residues. The CDR3 nucleotides read TGTGCCAGCAGCGACACCCAGGGGGAGAACTATGGCTACACCTTC. This encodes CASSDTQGENYGYTF. Together with reference TRBV9 and TRBJ1-2, the CDR3 gives the full variable domain: DSGVTQTPKHLITATGQRVTLRCSPRSGDLSVYWYQQSLDQGLQFLIQYYNGEERAKGNILERFSAQQFPDLHSELNLSSLELGDSALYFCASSDTQGENYGYTFGSGTRLTVV.